Shown below are 20 T cell receptor beta chains from a single sample sequenced in a study of blood T cell repertoires in COVID-19 (dated by TCRdb to the early 2020s). The protocol used for the library was the immunoSEQ multiplex PCR assay. TCRdb mirrors the immuneACCESS table, restricted to in-frame sequences. Some clones are absent from its copies; in checked studies, under half trace to an unresolved V gene, and the reason for the others is unknown. The sample table records about 480,000 clones; around 89% of these occur just once. Roughly 12% of the sample is in the top ten clones. Sequenced sample: peripheral blood. These receptors all stem from a woman aged 45-60 years with COVID-19, enrolled during active disease.

The chain carries TRBV29-1 and TRBJ1-2; TRBD1 might be the D (5 bases). The ends were cut back, 4 bases at V and 4 bases at J, with 13 bases in the middle. Germline V gene lookup returns CDR1 SQVTM and CDR2 ANQGSEA. CDR3 length equals 13 residues. This CDR3 is CSVGRRGGYGYTF. DNA for the CDR3: TGCAGCGTTGGACGGAGGGGAGGCTATGGCTACACCTTC.

This clone was picked up a small number of times. V is TRBV18 and J is TRBJ1-4, with D possibly matching TRBD1 (6 bases). Germline V gives CDR1 KGHSH, CDR2 LQKENI. V was cut by 1 base and J by 4 bases, with 16 bases left in between. This CDR3 has 17 residues. The DNA for the CDR3 is TGTGCCAGCTCACCACTTCGCACTCGCAGGGGTAATGAAAAACTGTTTTTT. Its translation is CASSPLRTRRGNEKLFF.

The chain combines TRBV5-1 with TRBJ2-4; D is unclear. Trimming left V 0 bases short and J 8 bases short, with 12 bases between. The CDR3 is 14 residues long. Germline V gives CDR1 SGHRS, CDR2 YFSETQ. CDR3 residues: CASSLVSPTDIQYF. CDR3 sequence (DNA): TGCGCCAGCAGCTTGGTATCTCCCACGGACATTCAGTACTTC.

This clone was counted only a few times. V is TRBV6-5 and J is TRBJ1-1; TRBD1 agrees at 7 bases. The CDR3 is made up of 14 amino acids. Germline V CDR1 and CDR2: MNHEY, SVGAGI. The ends lost 4 bases at V and 4 bases at J; junction bases unmatched: 6. This CDR3 reads CASSLDRSGTEAFF. Here the CDR3 DNA reads TGTGCCAGCAGTTTGGACAGGAGCGGCACTGAAGCTTTCTTT.

Regarding this clone: The same CDR3 can be traced to other DNA sequences in this sample. Here the CDR3 reads CASSAGRPDTQYF. The DNA of the CDR3 is TGTGCCAGTAGTGCGGGACGACCAGATACGCAGTATTTT. V and J are TRBV19 and TRBJ2-3, with D tentatively TRBD2 (6 bases). CDR3 length: 13 residues. CDR1 and CDR2 (germline): LNHDA, SQIVND (reference sequence). The V end was cut by 5 bases, the J end by 4 bases, with 10 bases between.

The V and J genes are TRBV5-4 and TRBJ1-5; D perhaps matches TRBD1 (5 bases). The CDR3 runs 17 residues. Germline CDR1 SGHNT, CDR2 YYREEE (reference sequence). Trimming removed 3 bases at V and 2 bases at J, with 18 bases between. CDR3: CASSWGGSLGRNQPQHF. The CDR3 nucleotides are TGTGCCAGCAGCTGGGGGGGGTCCCTAGGGCGCAATCAGCCCCAGCATTTT. The full variable domain, completed using reference TRBV5-4 and TRBJ1-5, is ETGVTQSPTHLIKTRGQQVTLRCSSQSGHNTVSWYQQALGQGPQFIFQYYREEENGRGNFPPRFSGLQFPNYSSELNVNALELDDSALYLCASSWGGSLGRNQPQHFGDGTRLSIL.

V and J are TRBV20-1 and TRBJ2-7, with D perhaps TRBD1 (6 bases). V was clipped by 3 bases and J by 2 bases, with 14 bases between them. Germline V lookup: CDR1 DFQATT, CDR2 SNEGSKA (reference sequence). The CDR3 is 14 amino acids. CDR3 DNA sequence: TGCAGTGCTAGTAGAACAGGGCAACCCTACGAGCAGTACTTC. This gives the protein CSASRTGQPYEQYF.

The V call is TRBV5-1, the J call TRBJ2-3, with D possibly matching TRBD2 (6 bases). The CDR3 is 17 amino acids. Germline V lookup: CDR1 SGHRS, CDR2 YFSETQ. The V gene lost 4 bases and the J gene lost 1 base, with 19 bases spanning the gap. CDR3 loop: CASSPPLLALGTDTQYF. The CDR3 coding sequence is TGCGCCAGCAGCCCCCCCCTCCTAGCGCTGGGCACAGATACGCAGTATTTT.

Only one count was recorded for this clone. The chain has TRBV4-1 and TRBJ2-3; 9 bases line up with TRBD1. This CDR3 contains 14 residues. Germline assignment: CDR1 MGHRA and CDR2 YSYEKL. V was pared by 1 base and J by 4 bases, with 0 bases of the junction left unmatched. The CDR3 coding sequence is TGCGCCAGCAGCCAAGGGACAGGGGCAGATACGCAGTATTTT. Translated, it gives CASSQGTGADTQYF.

This rearrangement joins TRBV5-1 to TRBJ1-3, with TRBD1 identical over 7 bases. Germline V lookup: CDR1 SGHRS, CDR2 YFSETQ. This CDR3 comprises 20 residues. V dropped 3 bases and J dropped 0; count of bases not matched to a gene: 18. CDR3 protein: CASSSIRTGLFNHSGNTIYF. CDR3 coding DNA: TGCGCCAGCAGCTCCATTCGGACAGGCCTCTTTAACCACTCTGGAAACACCATATATTTT. The variable domain in full, with the rest retrieved from reference TRBV5-1 and TRBJ1-3, is KAGVTQTPRYLIKTRGQQVTLSCSPISGHRSVSWYQQTPGQGLQFLFEYFSETQRNKGNFPGRFSGRQFSNSRSEMNVSTLELGDSALYLCASSSIRTGLFNHSGNTIYFGEGSWLTVV.

The chain combines TRBV2 with TRBJ2-7; no reliable D call. The CDR3 covers 15 residues. The V end was cut by 2 bases, the J end by 4 bases, with 15 bases between. Germline CDR1 is SNHLY and CDR2 is FYNNEI. The CDR3 region is CASSENRASTYEQYF. Written as DNA, the CDR3 is TGTGCCAGCAGTGAAAATAGAGCTTCTACGTACGAGCAGTACTTC.

The chain joins TRBV9 to TRBJ1-2; possibly TRBD1 for D (5 bases). The CDR3 runs to 16 residues. V lost 6 bases and J 2 bases, leaving 20 bases between the germline ends. CDR1 is SGDLS, CDR2 YYNGEE, per germline. CDR3 sequence reads: CASTGISVWGNYGYTF. The CDR3 bases are TGTGCCAGCACGGGTATCTCCGTTTGGGGCAACTATGGCTACACCTTC.

This clone appeared a single time. This chain uses TRBV15 with TRBJ1-2, with no clear D. The CDR3 is 13 amino acids. V lost 0 bases and J 4 bases, leaving 6 bases between the germline ends. The germline gives CDR1 LNHNV, CDR2 YYDKDF (reference sequence). The CDR3 loop reads CATSRDPLYGYTF. CDR3 bases: TGTGCCACCAGCAGAGATCCCCTCTATGGCTACACCTTC.

The chain employs TRBV27 and TRBJ2-1; TRBD2 matches 9 bases. The CDR3 spans 16 residues. V was pared by 4 bases and J by 9 bases, with 13 bases of the junction left unmatched. Germline V gene data show CDR1 as MNHEY and CDR2 as SMNVEV (reference sequence). The CDR3 nucleotides read TGTGCCAGCAGTTATTCGATGCGGGGGGGCCGAGTTGAGCAGTTCTTC. Translation gives CASSYSMRGGRVEQFF.

The J gene is TRBJ2-7, the V gene TRBV9; D possibly corresponds to TRBD1 (6 bases). The CDR3 is 13 amino acids. V lost 3 bases and J 0 bases, leaving 7 bases between the germline ends. The germline V gene has CDR1 SGDLS and CDR2 YYNGEE. The CDR3 DNA follows: TGTGCCAGCAGCGGACAGGACTCCTACGAGCAGTACTTC. As protein: CASSGQDSYEQYF.

The CDR3, as DNA: TGTGCCTGGAGTTCTAACAGGGGTGAAAAACTGTTTTTT. This sequence encodes CAWSSNRGEKLFF. The V and J genes are TRBV30 and TRBJ1-4; TRBD1 matches 7 bases. The J segment lost 7 bases and the V segment lost 2 bases, leaving 4 bases of the junction unmatched. The CDR3 is made up of 13 amino acids. Looked up from germline, CDR1 is GTSNPN and CDR2 is SVGIG (reference sequence). Combining the CDR3 with reference TRBV30 and TRBJ1-4 gives the whole variable domain SQTIHQWPATLVQPVGSPLSLECTVEGTSNPNLYWYRQAAGRGLQLLFYSVGIGQISSEVPQNLSASRPQDRQFILSSKKLLLSDSGFYLCAWSSNRGEKLFFGSGTQLSVL.

The rearrangement links TRBV9 to TRBJ1-3, with unresolved D. The germline V and J ends were trimmed by 4 bases and 2 bases, with 13 bases remaining between them. Per the germline V gene, CDR1 is SGDLS and CDR2 is YYNGEE. The CDR3 totals 15 residues. The CDR3 here is CASSSWRTAGNTIYF. The CDR3 DNA is TGTGCCAGCAGCTCGTGGAGGACCGCTGGAAACACCATATATTTT.

This clone has a single count. The chain carries TRBV30 and TRBJ1-4, with TRBD1 identical over 11 bases. CDR1 and CDR2 (germline): GTSNPN, SVGIG (reference sequence). The CDR3 covers 14 residues. V lost 7 bases and J lost 0; bases outside the gene matches: 1. The CDR3 reads CASGQGATNEKLFF. CDR3 DNA: TGTGCCTCGGGACAGGGGGCAACTAATGAAAAACTGTTTTTT.

This rearrangement joins TRBV3-1 (or the pseudogene TRBV3-2) to TRBJ1-2; the D gene is possibly TRBD1 (5 bases). CDR1 is LGHDT and CDR2 is YNNKEL in the germline V gene (reference sequence). V was cut by 3 bases and J by 5 bases, with 13 bases left in between. The CDR3 is made up of 14 amino acids. This chain's CDR3 is CASSHQGGAYGYTF. The CDR3 DNA sequence: TGTGCCAGCAGCCATCAGGGAGGAGCATATGGCTACACCTTC.

In nucleotides, the CDR3 is TGTGCCAGCAGCCCCTCCCTTGGTCCGGTCTATGGCTACACCTTC. Protein: CASSPSLGPVYGYTF. This chain uses TRBV7-9 with TRBJ1-2; no reliable D call. This CDR3 has 15 residues. Deletions cut 5 bases from V and 4 bases from J, with 17 bases between. Germline V gene lookup returns CDR1 SEHNR and CDR2 FQNEAQ (reference sequence).